The 17 T cell receptor beta chains presented below share a single source sample, sequenced in a study of cytomegalovirus exposure and HLA in healthy donors. The PCR made use of 60 Vbeta and 13 Jbeta primers. Some clones are missing from TCRdb's copy, which holds only in-frame ones; the method was immunoSEQ multiplex PCR. The data show roughly 180,000 clones, with around 80% seen just once and approximately 1.5% held by the top ten. The source material was PBMCs. The receptors come from a man younger than 30 in good health and CMV-seronegative.

The chain is built from TRBV5-1 and TRBJ2-2; 7 nucleotides agree with TRBD2. The CDR3 spans 16 residues. CDR1 SGHRS and CDR2 YFSETQ come from the germline V gene. The V segment lost 0 bases and the J segment 0 bases; nucleotides outside the gene matches: 2. CDR3 region: CASSLVAGANTGELFF. DNA for the CDR3: TGCGCCAGCAGCTTGGTTGCGGGGGCGAACACCGGGGAGCTGTTTTTT.

The chain joins TRBV19 to TRBJ1-1; no definite D call. CDR1 and CDR2 from the germline V gene are LNHDA and SQIVND (reference sequence). Trimming cost V 2 bases and J 2 bases, with 6 bases left between them. The CDR3 has 13 residues. CDR3 DNA sequence: TGTGCCAGTAGTATATACATAAACACTGAAGCTTTCTTT. Amino acid sequence: CASSIYINTEAFF.

V is TRBV9 and J is TRBJ1-2, with D perhaps TRBD1 (6 bases). This CDR3 has 15 residues. Between the trimmed V and J ends, which lost 3 bases and 1 base, there was a span of 13 bases. Germline V gene sequence: CDR1 SGDLS, CDR2 YYNGEE. The CDR3 DNA reads as TGTGCCAGCAGCGCCCGGACAGACCTTAACTATGGCTACACCTTC. It is translated as CASSARTDLNYGYTF.

Details on this clone: A junction end diverges from the germline sequence, so it may reflect a read error. The CDR3 is CASSLGEHYGYPF. CDR3 coding DNA: TGTGCCAGCAGTTTGGGAGAACACTATGGCTACCCCTTC. The chain employs TRBV27 and TRBJ1-2; D unclear. Looked up from germline, CDR1 is MNHEY and CDR2 is SMNVEV (reference sequence). There are 13 residues in the CDR3.

The chain recombines TRBV15 with TRBJ2-5, with 7 positions matching TRBD2. The junction had 5 bases not matched to a gene; V was cut back by 3 bases and J by 1 base. CDR1 and CDR2 from the germline V gene are LNHNV and YYDKDF (reference sequence). The CDR3 covers 15 residues. CDR3 protein: CATSRVLAVQETQYF. The CDR3, as DNA: TGTGCCACCAGCAGGGTCCTAGCGGTCCAAGAGACCCAGTACTTC.

This sequence joins TRBV7-9 and TRBJ2-1, with 11 bases matching TRBD2. Germline CDR1 and CDR2: SEHNR and FQNEAQ (reference sequence). V shed 5 bases, J shed 9 bases, and the junction held 12 bases outside the gene matches. CDR3 length: 16 residues. The CDR3 is CASSPVAGGPVIEQFF. DNA for the CDR3: TGTGCCAGCAGCCCCGTAGCGGGAGGGCCGGTAATTGAGCAGTTCTTC.

V and J are TRBV4-3 and TRBJ2-2; possible D gene TRBD2, 7 bases. The germline V gene encodes CDR1 LGHNA and CDR2 YSLEER. Trimming removed 4 bases from V and 5 bases from J, with 17 bases in between. The length of the CDR3 is 16 residues. The DNA for the CDR3 is TGCGCCAGCAGCCCTTACAAAGGGGGGGTTACCGGGGAGCTGTTTTTT. Translated: CASSPYKGGVTGELFF.

This clone was detected only a few times. The V call is TRBV5-1, the J call TRBJ2-7, with 7 positions matching TRBD2. This CDR3 spans 16 amino acids. Germline V gene data show CDR1 as SGHRS and CDR2 as YFSETQ. V lost 4 bases to trimming and J lost 3 bases; unmatched junction nucleotides: 13. The CDR3 bases are TGCGCCAGCAGCGCCAACCCGGGACTAATCAACTACGAGCAGTACTTC. It is translated as CASSANPGLINYEQYF.

On this clone itself: One junction end disagrees with the germline gene, perhaps due to a read error. This CDR3 reads CASSLGQTYNEQLF. CDR3 bases: TGCGCCAGCAGCCTGGGACAGACCTACAATGAGCAGCTCTTC. This chain uses TRBV5-1 with TRBJ2-1, with 7 bases that match TRBD1. Germline CDR1 and CDR2: SGHRS and YFSETQ. The CDR3 loop spans 14 amino acids.

The rearrangement joins TRBV4-2 to TRBJ1-2; TRBD1 matches at 9 bases. Germline loops: CDR1 LGHNA, CDR2 YNFKEQ. Trimming at V came to 4 bases and at J to 5 bases, leaving 5 bases not matched to a gene. This CDR3 has 14 amino acids. The CDR3 here is CASSPGTGKYGYTF. The CDR3 DNA follows: TGTGCCAGCAGCCCCGGGACAGGGAAATATGGCTACACCTTC.

This clone was counted only a few times. The gene calls are TRBV6-5 and TRBJ2-7, with a possible D match to TRBD2 (6 bases). Germline V gene lookup returns CDR1 MNHEY and CDR2 SVGAGI. Trimming pared 2 bases from V and 0 bases from J, leaving 14 bases between. This CDR3 has 16 amino acids. Here the CDR3 reads CASSYAGSDSSYEQYF. As DNA, the CDR3 is TGTGCCAGCAGTTACGCGGGGTCTGACAGCTCCTACGAGCAGTACTTC.

This clone was detected only once. The chain couples TRBV7-2 to TRBJ2-3; 10 bases agree with TRBD1. The CDR3 extends over 16 amino acids. Germline V gene sequence: CDR1 SGHTA, CDR2 FQGNSA. The V gene end was trimmed by 3 bases and the J gene end by 1 base; junction bases not matched to a gene: 4. The CDR3 DNA sequence: TGTGCCAGCAGCTTTAGGACAGGGGGTGGCACAGATACGCAGTATTTT. The encoded protein is CASSFRTGGGTDTQYF. The full variable domain, in which reference TRBV7-2 and TRBJ2-3 provide the parts outside the CDR3, is GAGVSQSPSNKVTEKGKDVELRCDPISGHTALYWYRQSLGQGLEFLIYFQGNSAPDKSGLPSDRFSAERTGGSVSTLTIQRTQQEDSAVYLCASSFRTGGGTDTQYFGPGTRLTVL.

The chain combines TRBV6-5 with TRBJ1-1, with TRBD1 as a possible D gene (5 bases). Trimming shortened V by 0 bases and J by 4 bases, and 9 bases separated the two germline ends. The germline V gene has CDR1 MNHEY and CDR2 SVGAGI. The CDR3 sequence is 14 residues long. CDR3 nucleotides: TGTGCCAGCAGTTACTCGTTGGGGCCCACTGAAGCTTTCTTT. This encodes CASSYSLGPTEAFF.

The chain links TRBV7-2 to TRBJ2-5, with unresolved D. V dropped 5 bases and J dropped 5 bases, with 15 bases sitting between them. Germline-derived CDR1 and CDR2 are SGHTA and FQGNSA. This CDR3 has 14 amino acids. The CDR3 DNA reads as TGTGCCAGCAGCCCCCTCATCGGTCGGGAGACCCAGTACTTC. This translates into CASSPLIGRETQYF.

The chain carries TRBV13 and TRBJ2-3, with TRBD1 matching over 9 bases. Germline CDR1 is PRHDT and CDR2 is FYEKMQ (reference sequence). V lost 5 bases, J lost 3 bases, and 6 bases stayed unmatched. CDR3 length: 15 residues. In DNA, the CDR3 is TGTGCCAGCAGCCTCCGGGACAGGGTTACAGATACGCAGTATTTT. It specifies CASSLRDRVTDTQYF.

The rearrangement uses TRBV5-1 and TRBJ1-2, with TRBD1 as a possible D gene (5 bases). Germline V gene sequence: CDR1 SGHRS, CDR2 YFSETQ. The length of the CDR3 is 13 residues. V was trimmed by 5 bases and J by 0 bases, leaving 8 bases between them. Written as DNA, the CDR3 is TGCGCCAGCAGGGACACATCTAACTATGGCTACACCTTC. Translated: CASRDTSNYGYTF.

This chain connects TRBV15 to TRBJ1-1; D is possibly TRBD1 (5 bases). The V end lost 2 bases, the J end lost 11 bases, and 12 bases lay between the germline ends. The CDR3 spans 12 residues. Germline V lookup: CDR1 LNHNV, CDR2 YYDKDF (reference sequence). CDR3 region: CATSRWGDGAFF. The CDR3 bases are TGTGCCACCAGCAGATGGGGGGACGGGGCTTTCTTT.